This entry describes one T cell receptor beta chain. Clones were read by immunoSEQ multiplex PCR, and TCRdb kept only the in-frame ones, dropping some. The sample carries roughly 41,000 clones, 94% recorded once. The record originates from a study of T cell changes during pregnancy in multiple sclerosis. This clonotype originated in a female donor with multiple sclerosis, enrolled in a pregnancy study. Sample: peripheral blood, taken in the third trimester of pregnancy.

The CDR3 sequence is CATSRGGQGSGPGELFF. In nucleotides, the CDR3 is TGTGCCACCAGCAGAGGTGGACAGGGGTCTGGTCCCGGGGAGCTGTTTTTT. J is TRBJ2-2 and V is TRBV15; TRBD1 aligns across 9 bases. The CDR3 totals 17 residues. The junction had 9 bases not matched to a gene; V was cut back by 1 base and J by 6 bases. Germline CDR1 is LNHNV and CDR2 is YYDKDF (reference sequence).